This TCR beta chain was obtained from a study of T-cell reconstitution after alpha-beta-depleted transplantation in children. This CDR3 region has 12 residues. V was pared by 7 bases and J by 0 bases, with 8 bases between. Germline V gives CDR1 SQVTM, CDR2 ANQGSEA. Study-wide findings and caveats: The main origin of T-cell counts and diversity one year after transplant was newly produced T cells. From surviving recipient T cells and thymic progenitors came the high day-60 TCRbeta diversity observed in some patients. Reportedly, alpha-beta T cells present about two months post-transplant originated from several hundred expanded clones of graft origin.

The authors prepared the TCRbeta library with unique molecular identifiers. MiXCR, run by TCRdb on the PCR reads, gives a single entry per CDR3 protein. Among hundreds of thousands of distinct CDR3 sequences listed, about a sixth were seen once. This clonotype was observed many times. The antigen remains undetermined. This sample comprised PBMCs, mostly from graft donor cells, obtained 360 days after TCRalphabeta/CD19-depleted stem cell transplant. The clonotype was recovered from a male patient under 10 years old who had a stem cell transplant for acute lymphoblastic leukemia, so the T cells may come from the graft donor. The gene calls are TRBV29-1 and TRBJ2-3, with D perhaps matching TRBD2 (6 bases). Here the CDR3 DNA reads TGCAGCGACCTAGCGAGCACAGATACGCAGTATTTT. This encodes CSDLASTDTQYF.